This TCR beta chain was sequenced for a study of liver allograft versus peripheral blood T cells (dated by TCRdb to the early 2020s). Study-level background: T cell receptor repertoires present within transplanted livers were compared with repertoires in the peripheral blood of liver transplant recipients.

Based on the germline V gene (reference sequence), the CDR1 and CDR2 sequences are LNHDA and SQIVND. Spanning cysteine to phenylalanine, the CDR3 consists of 12 amino acids. The CDR3 DNA has 36 bases and is translated from base 1. V is clipped by 1 base and J by 8 bases, and the sequence between their germline boundaries is 8 bases long. Beyond this particular receptor, the publication reports: T cell receptor repertoires inside liver allografts were reported to differ from those detected in peripheral blood.

In its sample, this clonotype comes out as medium-sized (0.01 to 0.1%). Its antigen is not yet known. The sample holds no much larger clone one base away, and base qualities are not on file. Instrument on record: Illumina MiSeq. TCRdb reworked the public reads: Q25 trimming with fastp, MiXCR clone assembly, productive beta chains retained. For every CDR3 protein sequence, its rows merge into one entry that carries the most common genes and DNA. The sample table holds over 5,500 distinct CDR3 sequences, of which less than 20% were seen once. The biggest ten clones account for roughly 61% of the sample.

The sequence derives from a human patient who had a liver transplant. Where a transplant has occurred, the graft donor may have supplied some of the T cells. This chain is built from TRBV19 and TRBJ1-2; a tentative D match to TRBD1 spans 5 bases. For the CDR3, the sequence is CASSIGGSGYTF. The DNA sequence is as follows: TGTGCCAGTAGTATAGGGGGGAGCGGCTACACCTTC.